This TCR beta chain was documented in a study of CD8 T cells in ankylosing spondylitis. TCRdb re-derived calls from the 5' RACE reads in MiXCR, one entry per CDR3 protein. Of about 150,000 distinct CDR3 sequences in the sample, 6% to 8.5% were seen once. Study results and limitations: A motif in TCR beta, a set of under ten highly homologous variants, appeared characteristic of ankylosing spondylitis blood.

This clonotype was detected many times. The antigen remains undetermined. The CDR3 has 14 amino acids. CDR1 and CDR2 (germline): LNHDA, SQIVND (reference sequence). Germline trimming cut 6 bases from V and 8 bases from J; bases unmatched to any gene: 11. The receptor's source is a female donor with ankylosing spondylitis or in good health (not recorded which). Material: blood, either unsorted or a sorted T cell fraction (not recorded which). The V and J genes are TRBV19 and TRBJ1-2, with 8 bases lining up with TRBD1. CDR3 sequence reads: CASSNRQGKRGYTF. The CDR3 DNA reads as TGTGCCAGTAGCAACAGACAGGGGAAACGCGGCTACACCTTC. Looking up the rest from reference TRBV19 and TRBJ1-2 gives the full variable domain: DGGITQSPKYLFRKEGQNVTLSCEQNLNHDAMYWYRQDPGQGLRLIYYSQIVNDFQKGDIAEGYSVSREKKESFPLTVTSAQKNPTAFYLCASSNRQGKRGYTFGSGTRLTVV.